The 26 T cell receptor beta chains given below trace back to one sample, sequenced in a study of response to subunit inactivated influenza vaccine. Each CDR3 protein is one row after TCRdb ran MiXCR on the RT-PCR reads. The sample shows under 200,000 distinct CDR3 sequences, approximately 11% of them seen only once. The sequencing used CD8+ T cells sorted from PBMCs, collected 23 months after vaccination. The receptors derive from a man between 50 and 69 years old who received an inactivated influenza vaccine.

This clonotype was seen a handful of times. The rearrangement uses TRBV9 and TRBJ2-7; no clear D gene. This CDR3 has 13 residues. Germline loops: CDR1 SGDLS, CDR2 YYNGEE. The V and J ends lost 4 bases and 6 bases respectively, with 14 bases between them. The CDR3 is CASSPNRVSEQYF. CDR3 coding DNA: TGTGCCAGCAGCCCAAATCGGGTCTCCGAGCAGTACTTC.

This clonotype was counted a few times. This chain connects TRBV7-2 to TRBJ2-3; D might be TRBD1 or TRBD2, each matching 5 bases. Germline V gene lookup returns CDR1 SGHTA and CDR2 FQGNSA. V was cut by 0 bases and J by 6 bases, with 19 bases left in between. CDR3 length: 17 residues. Written as DNA, the CDR3 is TGTGCCAGCAGCTTAGCGCTAGGACGCATGGGGGTGGATACGCAGTATTTT. As protein: CASSLALGRMGVDTQYF.

This clonotype has a count of ten or more. The genes are TRBV4-3 and TRBJ1-2; 7 positions agree with TRBD1. The CDR3 covers 18 residues. V shed 0 bases, J shed 5 bases, and the junction held 15 bases outside the gene matches. Germline V gives CDR1 LGHNA, CDR2 YSLEER. The CDR3 protein is CASSQEARLEGARYGYTF. CDR3 coding DNA: TGCGCCAGCAGCCAAGAAGCCCGGTTGGAGGGGGCACGGTATGGCTACACCTTC.

This clonotype was recorded at least ten times. This chain uses TRBV4-1 with TRBJ2-7; D unclear. CDR1 is MGHRA and CDR2 is YSYEKL in the germline V gene. The CDR3 runs 13 residues. V gave up 5 bases and J gave up 0 bases, with 8 bases separating them. Here the CDR3 reads CASSNILSYEQYF. The CDR3, as DNA: TGCGCCAGCAGCAATATTCTCTCCTACGAGCAGTACTTC.

The genes are TRBV6-5 and TRBJ2-1; TRBD2 matches at 9 bases. CDR3 length: 15 residues. V shed 2 bases, J shed 7 bases, and the junction held 6 bases outside the gene matches. The V gene's germline CDR1 is MNHEY and CDR2 SVGAGI. The CDR3 sequence: CASSYGRGGLNEQFF. In DNA form, the CDR3 reads TGTGCCAGCAGTTACGGGCGGGGGGGCCTAAATGAGCAGTTCTTC.

The gene calls are TRBV27 and TRBJ2-5; TRBD1 aligns across 9 bases. The CDR3 is made up of 17 amino acids. Germline V gives CDR1 MNHEY, CDR2 SMNVEV (reference sequence). V shed 0 bases, J shed 4 bases, and the junction held 9 bases outside the gene matches. CDR3 nucleotide sequence: TGTGCCAGCAGTTTATCGTACAGGGGGCATCGGGCAGAGACCCAGTACTTC. Translated: CASSLSYRGHRAETQYF.

This clonotype was picked up many times. The chain links TRBV20-1 to TRBJ2-1; the D gene could be TRBD1 or TRBD2 (6 bases each). In germline, CDR1 is DFQATT, CDR2 SNEGSKA (reference sequence). This CDR3 has 15 residues. Trimming pared 1 base from V and 2 bases from J, leaving 12 bases between. CDR3 sequence: CSARALEGAYNEQFF. CDR3 nucleotide sequence: TGCAGTGCTAGAGCCCTGGAGGGGGCCTACAATGAGCAGTTCTTC.

This chain connects TRBV18 to TRBJ2-1; D remains unclear. Trimming removed 0 bases at V and 12 bases at J, with 15 bases between. This CDR3 contains 14 residues. Germline loops: CDR1 KGHSH, CDR2 LQKENI. The CDR3 region is CASSPPVVSSGQFF. The CDR3 DNA reads as TGTGCCAGCTCACCACCGGTTGTTTCCTCGGGGCAGTTCTTC. The variable domain in full, with the rest retrieved from reference TRBV18 and TRBJ2-1, is NAGVMQNPRHLVRRRGQEARLRCSPMKGHSHVYWYRQLPEEGLKFMVYLQKENIIDESGMPKERFSAEFPKEGPSILRIQQVVRGDSAAYFCASSPPVVSSGQFFGPGTRLTVL.

This clonotype was found a few times. J is TRBJ2-2 and V is TRBV15, with D unclear. The CDR3 covers 14 residues. Trimming cost V 0 bases and J 4 bases, with 6 bases left between them. CDR1 and CDR2 (germline): LNHNV, YYDKDF (reference sequence). For the CDR3, the DNA is TGTGCCACCAGCAGAGAGGTTGGCACCGGGGAGCTGTTTTTT. Translated, it gives CATSREVGTGELFF. The full variable domain, rest sourced from reference TRBV15 and TRBJ2-2, is DAMVIQNPRYQVTQFGKPVTLSCSQTLNHNVMYWYQQKSSQAPKLLFHYYDKDFNNEADTPDNFQSRRPNTSFCFLDIRSPGLGDTAMYLCATSREVGTGELFFGEGSRLTVL.

This clonotype appeared many times. Here the CDR3 reads CASSLVRPWEQYF. For the CDR3, the DNA is TGTGCCAGCAGTTTAGTCAGGCCTTGGGAGCAGTACTTC. The chain is built from TRBV12-3 or TRBV12-4 and TRBJ2-7; no clear D. The length of the CDR3 is 13 residues. V was trimmed by 1 base and J by 7 bases, leaving 11 bases between them.

The sample holds a few counts of this clonotype. The J gene is TRBJ1-2, the V gene TRBV27; 7 bases map to TRBD1. The V gene end was trimmed by 5 bases and the J gene end by 8 bases; junction bases not matched to a gene: 11. In germline, CDR1 is MNHEY, CDR2 SMNVEV (reference sequence). This CDR3 has 14 residues. Here the CDR3 reads CASSETGLSIGYTF. The CDR3 coding sequence is TGTGCCAGCAGTGAGACAGGGCTTTCTATCGGCTACACCTTC.

This clonotype was seen more than once but under ten times. The chain joins TRBV12-3 or TRBV12-4 to TRBJ1-2; 8 nucleotides line up with TRBD1. V was clipped by 2 bases and J by 7 bases; unmatched bases: 6. The CDR3 sequence is 14 residues long. This CDR3 reads CASSLSAGGSGYTF. DNA of the CDR3: TGTGCCAGCAGTTTATCGGCAGGGGGCTCTGGCTACACCTTC.

This clonotype was found a few times. The genes are TRBV29-1 and TRBJ2-5; 8 bases align to TRBD1. The CDR3 runs 15 residues. The germline gives CDR1 SQVTM, CDR2 ANQGSEA. The ends lost 3 bases at V and 3 bases at J; junction bases unmatched: 9. The CDR3 spells CSVDTTGAWKETQYF. The CDR3 DNA reads as TGCAGCGTTGACACGACAGGGGCGTGGAAAGAGACCCAGTACTTC.

V gene TRBV25-1 combines with J gene TRBJ1-2; 8 positions agree with TRBD1. V lost 6 bases, J lost 4 bases, and 10 bases stayed unmatched. The CDR3 contains 15 residues. Germline values: CDR1 MGHDK, CDR2 SYGVNS. The CDR3 nucleotides are TGTGCCAGCAGGCCAGGGACAGGAGGGGGCTATGGCTACACCTTC. It yields the protein CASRPGTGGGYGYTF.

The rearrangement uses TRBV27 and TRBJ1-1, with a weak D call TRBD1 (6 bases). The germline V and J ends were trimmed by 0 bases and 8 bases, with 19 bases remaining between them. The CDR3 runs to 16 residues. Germline loops: CDR1 MNHEY, CDR2 SMNVEV (reference sequence). The CDR3, as DNA: TGTGCCAGCAGTTTATCGTCGGACAGCCGGTCGGGAGAAGCTTTCTTT. Its protein product is CASSLSSDSRSGEAFF.

The sample holds many counts of this clonotype. The V and J genes are TRBV5-1 and TRBJ1-1; no definite D call. CDR1 and CDR2 from the germline V gene are SGHRS and YFSETQ. Trimming took off 0 bases at V and 4 bases at J, with 7 bases between the two ends. This CDR3 is 13 amino acids long. CDR3 nucleotides: TGCGCCAGCAGCTTGGGTGTGGGCACTGAAGCTTTCTTT. Protein product: CASSLGVGTEAFF.

Ten or more counts support this clonotype. The gene calls are TRBV7-8 and TRBJ2-1; tentative D call: TRBD2 (5 bases). V was clipped by 0 bases and J by 5 bases, with 17 bases between them. Germline-derived CDR1 and CDR2 are SGHVS and FQNEAQ. The CDR3 spans 17 residues. CDR3 coding DNA: TGTGCCAGCAGCTTAGCTCCCGGGGAAAATTGGGACAATGAGCAGTTCTTC. Amino acid sequence: CASSLAPGENWDNEQFF. Looking up the rest from reference TRBV7-8 and TRBJ2-1 gives the full variable domain: GAGVSQSPRYKVAKRGQDVALRCDPISGHVSLFWYQQALGQGPEFLTYFQNEAQLDKSGLPSDRFFAERPEGSVSTLKIQRTQQEDSAVYLCASSLAPGENWDNEQFFGPGTRLTVL.

This chain connects TRBV27 to TRBJ2-7; TRBD2 matches 7 bases. The length of the CDR3 is 16 residues. The trim removed 2 bases at V and 9 bases at J, leaving 16 bases unmatched. Germline V CDR1 and CDR2: MNHEY, SMNVEV (reference sequence). CDR3 nucleotides: TGTGCCAGCAGTTTAACACTGGCGGGAGTGGGGAACGGGCAGTACTTC. Protein: CASSLTLAGVGNGQYF.

This clonotype was counted only a few times. The chain carries TRBV9 and TRBJ2-7; the match to TRBD1 covers 12 bases. The trim removed 3 bases at V and 6 bases at J, leaving 4 bases unmatched. CDR1 SGDLS and CDR2 YYNGEE come from the germline V gene. CDR3 size: 14 residues. The CDR3: CASSAGQGAFEQYF. The CDR3 bases are TGTGCCAGCAGCGCGGGACAGGGGGCTTTCGAGCAGTACTTC. The full variable domain, completed using reference TRBV9 and TRBJ2-7, is DSGVTQTPKHLITATGQRVTLRCSPRSGDLSVYWYQQSLDQGLQFLIQYYNGEERAKGNILERFSAQQFPDLHSELNLSSLELGDSALYFCASSAGQGAFEQYFGPGTRLTVT.

This clonotype came up a few times. The chain recombines TRBV7-6 with TRBJ1-1, with 7 bases that match TRBD1. CDR1 is SGHVS, CDR2 FNYEAQ, per germline. V dropped 3 bases and J dropped 4; count of bases not matched to a gene: 11. The CDR3 contains 16 residues. CDR3 DNA sequence: TGTGCCAGCAGCTTGGATACAGGGGCTGGCGGCACTGAAGCTTTCTTT. Residues: CASSLDTGAGGTEAFF.

Only a few counts were recorded for this clonotype. This sequence joins TRBV6-5 and TRBJ1-1; D may be TRBD1 (5 bases). Per germline, CDR1 MNHEY and CDR2 SVGAGI. The CDR3 has 15 amino acids. The ends were cut back, 2 bases at V and 1 base at J, with 11 bases in the middle. The DNA for the CDR3 is TGTGCCAGCAGTTACGTGGGGGGGGAGAACACTGAAGCTTTCTTT. Protein sequence: CASSYVGGENTEAFF.

Many counts were recorded for this clonotype. The V call is TRBV11-1, the J call TRBJ2-1, with TRBD2 matching over 8 bases. Germline CDR1 reads SGHAT; CDR2 reads FQDESV (reference sequence). The V and J ends lost 0 bases and 5 bases, in that order; junction bases with no gene match: 15. CDR3 length: 19 amino acids. CDR3 in DNA: TGTGCCAGCAGCTTAGCCCTAATGGTCCCAGCGGGGGACCACAATGAGCAGTTCTTC. Residues: CASSLALMVPAGDHNEQFF.

This sequence joins TRBV3-1 and TRBJ2-6; no firm D call. V shed 1 base and J shed 0 bases, with 10 bases lying between them. The CDR3 runs 17 residues. From germline, CDR1 is LGHDT and CDR2 YNNKEL (reference sequence). The CDR3 DNA is TGTGCCAGCAGCCAAGTTCCGTTTAGCTCTGGGGCCAACGTCCTGACTTTC. Its protein is CASSQVPFSSGANVLTF.

The chain has TRBV29-1 and TRBJ1-2; D is uncertain. The V end lost 5 bases, the J end lost 3 bases, and 10 bases lay between the germline ends. The germline CDR1 and CDR2 sequences are SQVTM and ANQGSEA. This CDR3 comprises 12 residues. The DNA of the CDR3 is TGCAGCGTTCGCTCAGAATACTATGGCTACACCTTC. Its translation is CSVRSEYYGYTF.

This clonotype was observed many times. This chain joins TRBV5-1 and TRBJ2-1, with 9 bases matching TRBD1. The CDR3 length is 16 residues. V shed 1 base, J shed 4 bases, and the junction held 6 bases outside the gene matches. Germline CDR1 SGHRS, CDR2 YFSETQ. CDR3 nucleotides: TGCGCCAGCAGCTTGACCGGGACAGGGCAGTACAATGAGCAGTTCTTC. Translation gives CASSLTGTGQYNEQFF.

The rearrangement links TRBV29-1 to TRBJ1-1; D is uncertain. This CDR3 contains 13 residues. Trimming shortened V by 6 bases and J by 5 bases, and 16 bases separated the two germline ends. Germline V gene data show CDR1 as SQVTM and CDR2 as ANQGSEA. CDR3 sequence reads: CSVSRTGATEAFF. In DNA form, the CDR3 reads TGCAGCGTCTCACGGACGGGAGCAACTGAAGCTTTCTTT.